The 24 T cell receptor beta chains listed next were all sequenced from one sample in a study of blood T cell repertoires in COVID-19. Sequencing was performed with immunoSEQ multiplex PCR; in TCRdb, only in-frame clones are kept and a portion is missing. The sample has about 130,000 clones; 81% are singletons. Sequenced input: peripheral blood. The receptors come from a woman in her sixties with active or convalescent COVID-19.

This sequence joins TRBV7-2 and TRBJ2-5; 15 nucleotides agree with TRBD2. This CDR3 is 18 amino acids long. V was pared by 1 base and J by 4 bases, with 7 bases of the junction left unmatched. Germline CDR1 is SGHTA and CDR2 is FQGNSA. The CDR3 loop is CASSLGRSGLAGGETQYF. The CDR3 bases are TGTGCCAGCAGCTTAGGGAGGTCGGGACTAGCGGGAGGAGAGACCCAGTACTTC.

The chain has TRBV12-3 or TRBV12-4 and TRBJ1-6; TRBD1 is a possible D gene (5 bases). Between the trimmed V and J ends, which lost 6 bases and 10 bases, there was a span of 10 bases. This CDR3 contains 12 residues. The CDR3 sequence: CASSGTKSPLHF. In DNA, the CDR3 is TGTGCCAGCAGCGGGACTAAGTCACCCCTCCACTTT.

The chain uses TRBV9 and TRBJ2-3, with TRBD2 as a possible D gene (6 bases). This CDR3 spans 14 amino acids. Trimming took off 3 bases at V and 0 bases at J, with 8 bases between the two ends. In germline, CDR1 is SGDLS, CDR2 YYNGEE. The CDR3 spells CASSEEGSTDTQYF. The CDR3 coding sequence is TGTGCCAGCAGCGAGGAGGGTAGCACAGATACGCAGTATTTT.

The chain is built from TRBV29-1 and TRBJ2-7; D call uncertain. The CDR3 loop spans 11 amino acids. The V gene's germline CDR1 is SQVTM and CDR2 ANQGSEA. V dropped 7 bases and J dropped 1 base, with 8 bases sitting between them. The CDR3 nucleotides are TGCAGCGGGAAGGAGTCCTACGAGCAGTACTTC. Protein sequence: CSGKESYEQYF.

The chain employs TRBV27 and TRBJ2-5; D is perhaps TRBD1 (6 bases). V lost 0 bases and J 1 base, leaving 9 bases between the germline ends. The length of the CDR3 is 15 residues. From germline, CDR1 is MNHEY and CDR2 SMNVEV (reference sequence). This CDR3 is CASSLSWTAQETQYF. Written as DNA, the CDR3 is TGTGCCAGCAGTTTATCCTGGACAGCCCAAGAGACCCAGTACTTC.

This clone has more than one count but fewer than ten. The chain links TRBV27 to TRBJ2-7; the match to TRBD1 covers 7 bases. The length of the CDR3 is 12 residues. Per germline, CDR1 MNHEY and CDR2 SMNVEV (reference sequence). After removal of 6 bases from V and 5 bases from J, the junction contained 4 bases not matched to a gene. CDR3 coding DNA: TGTGCCAGCAGCTACAGGGGACACGAGCAGTACGTC. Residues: CASSYRGHEQYV.

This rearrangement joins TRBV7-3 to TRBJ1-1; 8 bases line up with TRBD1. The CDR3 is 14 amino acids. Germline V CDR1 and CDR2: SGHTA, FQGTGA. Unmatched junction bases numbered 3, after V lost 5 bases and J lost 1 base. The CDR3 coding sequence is TGTGCCAGCAGCGCGACAGGGGCGAACACTGAAGCTTTCTTT. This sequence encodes CASSATGANTEAFF.

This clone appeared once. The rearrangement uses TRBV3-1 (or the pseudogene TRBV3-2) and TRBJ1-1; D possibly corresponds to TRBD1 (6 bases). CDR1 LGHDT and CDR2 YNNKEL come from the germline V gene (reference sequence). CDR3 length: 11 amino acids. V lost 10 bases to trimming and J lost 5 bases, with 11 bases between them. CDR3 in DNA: TGTGCCATCTCGAGGGGGACTGAAGCTTTCTTT. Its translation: CAISRGTEAFF.

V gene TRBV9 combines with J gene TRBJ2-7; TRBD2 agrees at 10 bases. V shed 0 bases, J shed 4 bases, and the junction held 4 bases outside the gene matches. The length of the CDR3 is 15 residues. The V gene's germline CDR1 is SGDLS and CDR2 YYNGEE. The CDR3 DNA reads TGTGCCAGCAGCGTAGAGGCTAGCGGGAGTTACGAGCAGTACTTC. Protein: CASSVEASGSYEQYF.

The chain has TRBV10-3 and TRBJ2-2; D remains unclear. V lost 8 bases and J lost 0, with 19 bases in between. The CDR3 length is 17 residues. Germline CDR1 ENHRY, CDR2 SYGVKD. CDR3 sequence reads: CAIPKATAAANTGELFF. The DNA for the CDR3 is TGTGCCATCCCCAAGGCCACAGCTGCTGCGAACACCGGGGAGCTGTTTTTT.

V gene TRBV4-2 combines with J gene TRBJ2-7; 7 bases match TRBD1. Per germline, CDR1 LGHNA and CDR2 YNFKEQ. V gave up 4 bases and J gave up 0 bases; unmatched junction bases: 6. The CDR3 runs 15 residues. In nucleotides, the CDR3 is TGTGCCAGCAGCCGATCTTGGGACAGCTCCTACGAGCAGTACTTC. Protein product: CASSRSWDSSYEQYF.

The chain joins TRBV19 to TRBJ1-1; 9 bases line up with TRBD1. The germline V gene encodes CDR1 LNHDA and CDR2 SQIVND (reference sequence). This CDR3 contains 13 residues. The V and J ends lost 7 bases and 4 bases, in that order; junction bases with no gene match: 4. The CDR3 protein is CASKQGASTEAFF. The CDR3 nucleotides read TGTGCCAGTAAACAGGGGGCCAGCACTGAAGCTTTCTTT.

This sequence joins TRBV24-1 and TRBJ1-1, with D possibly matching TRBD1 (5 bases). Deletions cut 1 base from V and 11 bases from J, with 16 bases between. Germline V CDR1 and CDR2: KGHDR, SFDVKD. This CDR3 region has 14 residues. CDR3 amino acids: CATSDLTLTGGAFF. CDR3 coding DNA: TGTGCCACCAGTGATTTAACTCTTACAGGTGGGGCTTTCTTT.

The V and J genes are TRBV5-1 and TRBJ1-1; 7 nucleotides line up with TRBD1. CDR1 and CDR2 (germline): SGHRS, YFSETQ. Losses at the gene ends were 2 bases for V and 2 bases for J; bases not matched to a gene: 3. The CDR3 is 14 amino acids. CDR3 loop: CASSLTGVNTEAFF. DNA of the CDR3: TGCGCCAGCAGCTTAACAGGGGTTAACACTGAAGCTTTCTTT.

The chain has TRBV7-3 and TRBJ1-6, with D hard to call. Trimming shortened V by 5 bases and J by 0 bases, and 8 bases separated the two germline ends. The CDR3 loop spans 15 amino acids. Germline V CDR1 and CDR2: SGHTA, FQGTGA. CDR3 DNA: TGTGCCAGCAGCGCACGGAGCTCCTATAATTCACCCCTCCACTTT. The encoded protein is CASSARSSYNSPLHF.

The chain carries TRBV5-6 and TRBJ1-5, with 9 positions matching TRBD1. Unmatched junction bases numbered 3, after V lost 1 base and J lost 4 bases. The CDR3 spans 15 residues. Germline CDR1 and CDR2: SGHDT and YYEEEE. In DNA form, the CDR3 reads TGTGCCAGCAGCTTGTGGGACAGGGCTAATCAGCCCCAGCATTTT. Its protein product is CASSLWDRANQPQHF.

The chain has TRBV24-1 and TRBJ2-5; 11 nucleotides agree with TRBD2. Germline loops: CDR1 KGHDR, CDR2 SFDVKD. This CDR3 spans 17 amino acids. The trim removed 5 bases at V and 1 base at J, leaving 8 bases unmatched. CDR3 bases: TGTGCCACCAGTGGGTCTAGCGGGGGGCGGCTCCAAGAGACCCAGTACTTC. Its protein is CATSGSSGGRLQETQYF.

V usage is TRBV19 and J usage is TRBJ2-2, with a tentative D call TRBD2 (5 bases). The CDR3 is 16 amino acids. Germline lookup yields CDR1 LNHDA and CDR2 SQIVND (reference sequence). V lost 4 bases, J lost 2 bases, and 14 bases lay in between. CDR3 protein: CASSTSSLANTGELFF. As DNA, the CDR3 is TGTGCCAGTAGTACTTCCTCTCTAGCCAACACCGGGGAGCTGTTTTTT. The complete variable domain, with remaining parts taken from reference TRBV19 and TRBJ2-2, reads DGGITQSPKYLFRKEGQNVTLSCEQNLNHDAMYWYRQDPGQGLRLIYYSQIVNDFQKGDIAEGYSVSREKKESFPLTVTSAQKNPTAFYLCASSTSSLANTGELFFGEGSRLTVL.

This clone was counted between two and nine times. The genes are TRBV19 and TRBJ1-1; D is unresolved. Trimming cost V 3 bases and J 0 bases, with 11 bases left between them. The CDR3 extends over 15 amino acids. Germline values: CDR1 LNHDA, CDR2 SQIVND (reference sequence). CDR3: CASSIAGRLNTEAFF. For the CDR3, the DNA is TGTGCCAGTAGTATTGCTGGGAGGCTGAACACTGAAGCTTTCTTT.

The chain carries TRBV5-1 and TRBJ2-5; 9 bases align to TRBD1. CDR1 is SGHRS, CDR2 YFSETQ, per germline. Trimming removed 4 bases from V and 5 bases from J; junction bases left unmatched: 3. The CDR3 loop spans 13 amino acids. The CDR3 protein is CASSGTGSETQYF. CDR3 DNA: TGCGCCAGCAGCGGGACAGGGTCTGAGACCCAGTACTTC.

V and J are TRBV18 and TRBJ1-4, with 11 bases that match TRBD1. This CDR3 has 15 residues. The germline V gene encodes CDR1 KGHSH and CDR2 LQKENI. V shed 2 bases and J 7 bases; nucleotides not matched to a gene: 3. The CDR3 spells CASSPAGTGGEKLFF. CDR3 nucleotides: TGTGCCAGCTCACCAGCCGGGACAGGGGGTGAAAAACTGTTTTTT.

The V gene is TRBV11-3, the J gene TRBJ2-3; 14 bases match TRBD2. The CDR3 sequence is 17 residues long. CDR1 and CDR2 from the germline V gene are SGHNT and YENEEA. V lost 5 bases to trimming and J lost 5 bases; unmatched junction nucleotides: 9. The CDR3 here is CASSRSGTSGSKDTQYF. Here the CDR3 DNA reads TGTGCCAGCAGCAGATCCGGGACTAGCGGGAGTAAAGATACGCAGTATTTT.

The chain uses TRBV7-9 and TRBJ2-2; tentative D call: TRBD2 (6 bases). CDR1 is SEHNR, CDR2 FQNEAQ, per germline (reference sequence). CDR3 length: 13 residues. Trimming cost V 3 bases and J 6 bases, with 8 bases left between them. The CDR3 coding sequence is TGTGCCAGCAGCTTCGGCGGGGCCGGGGAGCTGTTTTTT. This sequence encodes CASSFGGAGELFF.

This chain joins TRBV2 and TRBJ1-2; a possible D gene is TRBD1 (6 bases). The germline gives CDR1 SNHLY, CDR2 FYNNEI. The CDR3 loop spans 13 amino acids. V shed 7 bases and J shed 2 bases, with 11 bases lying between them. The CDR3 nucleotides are TGTGCCAGCAAGGCAGGGGTCAACTATGGCTACACCTTC. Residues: CASKAGVNYGYTF. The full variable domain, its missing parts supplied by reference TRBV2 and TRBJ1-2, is EPEVTQTPSHQVTQMGQEVILRCVPISNHLYFYWYRQILGQKVEFLVSFYNNEISEKSEIFDDQFSVERPDGSNFTLKIRSTKLEDSAMYFCASKAGVNYGYTFGSGTRLTVV.